These 30 T cell receptor beta chains came from one sample sequenced in a study of blood T cell repertoires in COVID-19 (dated by TCRdb to between 2020 and 2021). Preparation of the library involved the immunoSEQ multiplex PCR assay. The table was pulled from immuneACCESS by TCRdb, which kept in-frame rearrangements only. Such tables lose some clones; where checked, under half of the loss comes from unresolved V genes, and the rest has no known cause. Present in this sample are tens of thousands of clones, 65% to 70% of which were seen just once. The ten top clones hold roughly 17% of the sample. The sequencing input was peripheral blood. Receptors were obtained from a human donor in a cohort sampled during active COVID-19.

Comment on this clone: One end of the junction does not line up with germline, which may come from a read error. V usage is TRBV6-5 and J usage is TRBJ1-1; 9 bases line up with TRBD1. This CDR3 is 15 amino acids long. Looked up from germline, CDR1 is MNHEY and CDR2 is SVGAGI. The DNA for the CDR3 is TGTGCCAGCAGGGGGACAGGGTACTTGAACACTGAATCTTTCTTT. Translation gives CASRGTGYLNTESFF.

The rearrangement links TRBV7-2 to TRBJ2-7; possibly TRBD1 for D (5 bases). The CDR3 totals 11 residues. The V end lost 5 bases, the J end lost 7 bases, and 9 bases lay between the germline ends. Germline loops: CDR1 SGHTA, CDR2 FQGNSA. The CDR3 nucleotides read TGTGCCAGCAGCCCTCACAGGGAGCAGTACTTC. The encoded protein is CASSPHREQYF.

The rearrangement uses TRBV2 and TRBJ1-2, with D perhaps TRBD1 (6 bases). Trimming pared 2 bases from V and 8 bases from J, leaving 15 bases between. Germline V gene lookup returns CDR1 SNHLY and CDR2 FYNNEI. This CDR3 spans 14 amino acids. CDR3 nucleotides: TGTGCCAGCAGTGAAACACAGGGAAAGGGGGGCTACACCTTC. This gives the protein CASSETQGKGGYTF.

This clone was detected a few times. The chain is built from TRBV3-1 (or the pseudogene TRBV3-2) and TRBJ2-5; D is possibly TRBD1 (6 bases). Germline V gene data show CDR1 as LGHDT and CDR2 as YNNKEL (reference sequence). The V end lost 2 bases, the J end lost 1 base, and 11 bases lay between the germline ends. The CDR3 has 15 residues. CDR3 sequence: CASSQTTGFQETQYF. The CDR3 DNA reads as TGTGCCAGCAGCCAAACTACAGGGTTCCAAGAGACCCAGTACTTC.

This chain joins TRBV5-5 and TRBJ1-5; possible D gene TRBD1, 5 bases. Trimming shortened V by 1 base and J by 6 bases, and 14 bases separated the two germline ends. The CDR3 covers 15 residues. Germline loops: CDR1 SGHKS, CDR2 YYEKEE (reference sequence). The CDR3 DNA reads as TGTGCCAGCAGCTTGATGGCGGGGGTCGGTCAGCCCCAGCATTTT. This translates into CASSLMAGVGQPQHF.

The chain links TRBV5-1 to TRBJ1-2; 11 bases line up with TRBD1. Germline V gene lookup returns CDR1 SGHRS and CDR2 YFSETQ. V lost 0 bases and J lost 8; bases outside the gene matches: 9. The CDR3 contains 16 residues. The DNA of the CDR3 is TGCGCCAGCAGCTTGGACCCGCTGGGACAGGGGGGCGGCTACACCTTC. Residues: CASSLDPLGQGGGYTF.

This CDR3 reads CASSVGTGWTDTQYF. CDR3 sequence (DNA): TGTGCCAGCAGCGTAGGGACAGGGTGGACAGATACGCAGTATTTT. The chain carries TRBV9 and TRBJ2-3, with 8 bases that match TRBD1. This CDR3 is built from 15 residues. Trimming removed 0 bases from V and 3 bases from J; junction bases left unmatched: 3. Germline V gives CDR1 SGDLS, CDR2 YYNGEE.

The chain couples TRBV7-2 to TRBJ2-5, with a possible D match to TRBD2 (6 bases). Germline V gene data show CDR1 as SGHTA and CDR2 as FQGNSA. This CDR3 spans 13 amino acids. The V gene lost 5 bases and the J gene lost 1 base, with 8 bases spanning the gap. CDR3 region: CASSGDFQETQYF. Here the CDR3 DNA reads TGTGCCAGCAGCGGGGACTTCCAAGAGACCCAGTACTTC.

The chain joins TRBV7-2 to TRBJ2-5, with a weak D call TRBD2 (6 bases). Germline loops: CDR1 SGHTA, CDR2 FQGNSA. The CDR3 is 13 residues long. Between the trimmed V and J ends, which lost 5 bases and 3 bases, there was a span of 10 bases. The CDR3 sequence is CASSPTSKETQYF. The CDR3 bases are TGTGCCAGCAGCCCGACTAGTAAAGAGACCCAGTACTTC.

The chain recombines TRBV6-5 with TRBJ2-3; 7 nucleotides agree with TRBD2. The CDR3 contains 16 residues. V shed 0 bases and J 4 bases; nucleotides not matched to a gene: 7. Germline V gene lookup returns CDR1 MNHEY and CDR2 SVGAGI. CDR3 in DNA: TGTGCCAGCAGTTACTCGGGCGGGGGAATCGCAGATACGCAGTATTTT. This encodes CASSYSGGGIADTQYF.

This clone was counted between two and nine times. The rearrangement links TRBV4-2 to TRBJ2-7, with 7 bases fitting TRBD2. Germline trimming cut 1 base from V and 0 bases from J; bases unmatched to any gene: 15. This CDR3 spans 19 amino acids. Per germline, CDR1 LGHNA and CDR2 YNFKEQ. This CDR3 is CASSQVVPGLRPSSYEQYF. DNA for the CDR3: TGTGCCAGCAGCCAAGTGGTCCCGGGACTACGACCTTCCTCCTACGAGCAGTACTTC.

V usage is TRBV28 and J usage is TRBJ2-3, with TRBD2 identical over 7 bases. V dropped 5 bases and J dropped 0; count of bases not matched to a gene: 11. Germline CDR1 reads MDHEN; CDR2 reads SYDVKM. The CDR3 runs 17 residues. CDR3 nucleotides: TGTGCCAGCAGTGGCCTAGGAGCGGGATCGAGCACAGATACGCAGTATTTT. This sequence encodes CASSGLGAGSSTDTQYF.

The chain is built from TRBV6-1 and TRBJ1-6; D is undetermined. Germline CDR1 MNHNS, CDR2 SASEGT. Between the trimmed V and J ends, which lost 2 bases and 0 bases, there was a span of 11 bases. The CDR3 consists of 17 residues. The CDR3 sequence: CASSEYDGSSYNSPLHF. In nucleotides, the CDR3 is TGTGCCAGCAGTGAATACGACGGGAGCTCCTATAATTCACCCCTCCACTTT.

This chain links TRBV19 with TRBJ2-7, with D maybe TRBD1 (5 bases). Germline V gives CDR1 LNHDA, CDR2 SQIVND (reference sequence). The CDR3 consists of 15 residues. V was clipped by 1 base and J by 5 bases, with 15 bases between them. The DNA of the CDR3 is TGTGCCAGTAGTATAGTTCCAGGCAGGGTCAACGAGCAGTACTTC. Its protein is CASSIVPGRVNEQYF.

The rearrangement joins TRBV5-6 to TRBJ2-3; D gene unclear. Germline V lookup: CDR1 SGHDT, CDR2 YYEEEE. The CDR3 is 13 residues long. The ends were cut back, 5 bases at V and 6 bases at J, with 13 bases in the middle. The DNA of the CDR3 is TGTGCCAGCAGTTTGCAGATAATGGATACGCAGTATTTT. Its protein is CASSLQIMDTQYF.

The CDR3 spells CASSLLAGGTLSYNEQFF. DNA for the CDR3: TGTGCCAGCAGCCTACTAGCGGGGGGTACCCTCTCCTACAATGAGCAGTTCTTC. The chain carries TRBV11-2 and TRBJ2-1; TRBD2 matches 12 bases. J was trimmed by 0 bases and V by 5 bases; bases with no gene match: 8. CDR1 is SGHAT and CDR2 is FQNNGV in the germline V gene. CDR3 length equals 18 residues.

This clone showed up just a few times. The chain uses TRBV7-9 and TRBJ1-4; no reliable D call. The germline V gene encodes CDR1 SEHNR and CDR2 FQNEAQ (reference sequence). The CDR3 totals 12 residues. The ends were cut back, 2 bases at V and 8 bases at J, with 6 bases in the middle. The CDR3 region has the DNA TGTGCCAGCAGCTTAAACATAGAAAAACTGTTTTTT. Amino acid sequence: CASSLNIEKLFF.

The chain has TRBV9 and TRBJ2-5; 13 bases fit TRBD2. The junction had 5 bases not matched to a gene; V was cut back by 4 bases and J by 5 bases. CDR1 is SGDLS, CDR2 YYNGEE, per germline. This CDR3 is 15 amino acids long. The CDR3 protein is CASSLTSGGRETQYF. The CDR3 nucleotides are TGTGCCAGCAGCCTGACTAGCGGGGGGAGGGAGACCCAGTACTTC.

Turning to this clone: Compared with germline, one end of the junction differs, possibly owing to a read error. The chain combines TRBV10-3 with TRBJ1-5; D uncertain. Germline loops: CDR1 ENHRY, CDR2 SYGVKD. This CDR3 has 13 residues. CDR3 amino acids: CAISEAINQPQHF. The CDR3 DNA reads as TGTGCCATCAGTGAGGCGATAAATCAACCCCAGCATTTT.

This rearrangement joins TRBV18 to TRBJ2-7, with 7 bases matching TRBD1. Germline values: CDR1 KGHSH, CDR2 LQKENI. Trimming cost V 6 bases and J 4 bases; bases outside gene matches: 9. The CDR3 totals 14 residues. CDR3 nucleotide sequence: TGTGCCAGCTCCTCGGGCCGGGACAGATACGAGCAGTACTTC. It codes for CASSSGRDRYEQYF.

This sequence joins TRBV10-3 and TRBJ1-4; 9 bases map to TRBD1. The trim removed 9 bases at V and 8 bases at J, leaving 7 bases unmatched. Germline CDR1 reads ENHRY; CDR2 reads SYGVKD. The CDR3 is made up of 13 amino acids. CDR3 protein: CAIRTGEHEKLFF. DNA for the CDR3: TGTGCCATACGGACAGGGGAGCACGAAAAACTGTTTTTT.

The chain recombines TRBV5-1 with TRBJ2-1; maybe TRBD2 (6 bases). The CDR3 consists of 13 residues. The germline V gene has CDR1 SGHRS and CDR2 YFSETQ. Trimming shortened V by 4 bases and J by 9 bases, and 14 bases separated the two germline ends. CDR3 in amino acids: CASSETRASEQFF. The CDR3 region has the DNA TGCGCCAGCAGCGAGACTAGGGCCAGTGAGCAGTTCTTC.

V gene TRBV5-1 combines with J gene TRBJ1-4, with TRBD1 matching over 7 bases. Germline CDR1 is SGHRS and CDR2 is YFSETQ. CDR3 length equals 14 residues. V shed 3 bases and J 7 bases; nucleotides not matched to a gene: 6. The CDR3 reads CASSSTGEIEKLFF. The CDR3 nucleotides are TGCGCCAGCAGCTCAACAGGGGAGATTGAAAAACTGTTTTTT.

V and J are TRBV19 and TRBJ2-1; TRBD2 matches at 11 bases. The CDR3 sequence is 17 residues long. V trimming: 6 bases; J trimming: 6 bases; junction bases outside the gene matches: 13. The germline V gene has CDR1 LNHDA and CDR2 SQIVND (reference sequence). CDR3 loop: CASSPFSGRASGNEQFF. The CDR3 bases are TGTGCCAGTAGCCCTTTTAGCGGGAGGGCCTCGGGCAATGAGCAGTTCTTC.

The CDR3 region is CASSSGDTIYF. DNA of the CDR3: TGTGCCAGCAGCTCCGGGGACACCATATATTTT. The V call is TRBV7-9, the J call TRBJ1-3; D gene ambiguous. Germline values: CDR1 SEHNR, CDR2 FQNEAQ (reference sequence). CDR3 length: 11 amino acids. The V end lost 4 bases, the J end lost 8 bases, and 6 bases lay between the germline ends.

The rearrangement links TRBV9 to TRBJ2-2; 7 nucleotides agree with TRBD2. The V segment lost 1 base and the J segment 1 base; nucleotides outside the gene matches: 1. The length of the CDR3 is 15 residues. The germline V gene encodes CDR1 SGDLS and CDR2 YYNGEE. The CDR3: CASSVSGVNTGELFF. The DNA of the CDR3 is TGTGCCAGCAGCGTAAGCGGGGTGAACACCGGGGAGCTGTTTTTT.

This chain uses TRBV9 with TRBJ2-1; D remains ambiguous. The germline V gene has CDR1 SGDLS and CDR2 YYNGEE. Trimming shortened V by 2 bases and J by 8 bases, and 23 bases separated the two germline ends. The CDR3 runs to 17 residues. CDR3 amino acids: CASSVQTGPPGWDEQFF. Here the CDR3 DNA reads TGTGCCAGCAGCGTCCAGACTGGCCCCCCCGGTTGGGATGAGCAGTTCTTC.

The rearrangement joins TRBV6-2 or TRBV6-3 to TRBJ1-1; 7 bases fit TRBD1. CDR1 and CDR2 from the germline V gene are MNHEY and SVGEGT. With 5 bases clipped from V and 7 bases from J, the junction kept 4 bases outside the gene matches. The CDR3 has 12 residues. The CDR3 is CASSTGAVEAFF. CDR3 nucleotides: TGTGCCAGCAGTACAGGGGCGGTTGAAGCTTTCTTT.

The rearrangement uses TRBV6-2 or TRBV6-3 and TRBJ2-1; 14 nucleotides align to TRBD2. The junction had 5 bases not matched to a gene; V was cut back by 2 bases and J by 5 bases. The CDR3 sequence is 17 residues long. CDR1 is MNHEY and CDR2 is SVGEGT in the germline V gene. The CDR3 sequence is CASSYRLAGGPHNEQFF. The CDR3 nucleotides read TGTGCCAGCAGTTACCGACTAGCGGGAGGGCCGCACAATGAGCAGTTCTTC.

As regards this clone: The junction does not match germline at one end; this may be a read error. This chain links TRBV19 with TRBJ1-1; tentative D call: TRBD1 (6 bases). Germline V gene lookup returns CDR1 LNHDA and CDR2 SQIVND (reference sequence). The CDR3 contains 12 residues. The CDR3 loop reads CASSTGFTEAFF. The CDR3 DNA reads TGTGCCAGCAGTACAGGGTTCACTGAAGCTTTCTTT.